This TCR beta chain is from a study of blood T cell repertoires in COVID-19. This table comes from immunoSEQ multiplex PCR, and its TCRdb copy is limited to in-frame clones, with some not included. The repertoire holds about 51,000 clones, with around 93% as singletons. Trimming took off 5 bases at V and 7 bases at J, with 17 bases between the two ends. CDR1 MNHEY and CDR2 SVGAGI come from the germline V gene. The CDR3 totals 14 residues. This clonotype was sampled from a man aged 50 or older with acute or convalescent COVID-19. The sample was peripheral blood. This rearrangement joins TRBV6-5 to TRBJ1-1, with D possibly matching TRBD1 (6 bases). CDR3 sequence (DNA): TGTGCCAGCAGTCGCCCCCAGGGGACAAGTGAAGCTTTCTTT. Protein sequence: CASSRPQGTSEAFF.